This note documents a single TCR beta chain sequence. Its cognate antigen has yet to be identified. No quality values exist for individual bases; no much larger clone is one base distant. V and J are truncated by 6 bases and 1 base respectively, leaving an intervening sequence of 16 bases. From the germline V gene, CDR1 is MDHEN and CDR2 is SYDVKM. There are 15 amino acids in the CDR3, from cysteine to phenylalanine inclusive. The read is trimmed to its CDR3 DNA, 45 bases read in frame from base 1. The trial excluded patients who had a history of autoimmune disease or who were on systemic immunosuppression. Peripheral blood for TCR sequencing was collected from all dose cohorts at baseline, on cycle 4 day 1, and on cycle 7 day 1. The samples were drawn from a first-in-human, open-label, multicenter phase I dose-escalation trial of ivuxolimab. Adults with locally advanced or metastatic melanoma, renal cell carcinoma, hepatocellular carcinoma or head and neck squamous cell carcinoma were enrolled in the trial. Before TCR sequencing, CD4+ T cells and CD8+ T cells from peripheral blood were sorted into separate populations.

This entry comes from a study of OX40 agonist ivuxolimab in advanced cancers. For the study in its entirety: Ivuxolimab was a fully human IgG2 agonistic monoclonal antibody targeting the costimulatory receptor OX40 (CD134). Intravenous ivuxolimab was administered to patients every 2 weeks at six dose levels: 0.01, 0.1, 0.3, 1.5, 3 and 10 mg/kg. Of the 52 patients in dose escalation, around 19 had hepatocellular carcinoma, some 15 had melanoma, 9 had renal cell carcinoma and 9 had head and neck cancer. A male proportion of around 80% and a mean age of around 60 years, ranging from roughly 23 to 85, were recorded for the dose-escalation cohort. Patients were allowed to have had prior anti-PD-1, anti-PD-L1 or anti-CTLA-4 therapy, and around 43% of the dose-escalation patients had been treated with checkpoint inhibitors. Partial responses were achieved by three dose-escalation patients, of whom one had hepatocellular carcinoma and two had cutaneous melanoma. The point of sequencing TCRbeta in the periphery was to test whether ivuxolimab changed TCR sequence diversity and drove clonal T-cell expansion. The paper describes the monotherapy dose-escalation part (N ≈ 52 patients) of the phase I trial of ivuxolimab. Findings and caveats that apply to the study as a whole: Low levels of normalized T-cell clonal expansion were also seen in some patients who did not respond. Which antigens the clonally expanded peripheral T cells were specific for was not determined. Partial responders in the 0.1-3.0 mg/kg groups had among the lowest normalized peripheral clonal expansion, especially among CD8+ T cells. At doses of 0.1 to 3.0 mg/kg, clonal expansion of both CD4+ and CD8+ blood T cells was observed from baseline to week 6. After ivuxolimab, expanded clones were on average more numerous among CD8+ T cells than among CD4+ T cells.

Genomic DNA was isolated from the sorted cells so that the TCRbeta CDR3 region could be sequenced. The immunoSEQ Assay was used for sequencing of TCRbeta CDR3 regions. What TCRdb holds here is the immuneACCESS table cut down to in-frame rearrangements. Part of the clones is not present; checked against another copy, under half of the missing clones reflect an unresolved V gene, and the others are unexplained. Present in this sample are approximately 80,000 clones, roughly 94% of which were seen just once. 9.6% of the sample rests with the top ten. This TCR was recovered from an adult with an advanced solid tumor such as melanoma, head and neck, liver or kidney cancer. The chain joins TRBV28 to TRBJ2-7; TRBD1 is a weak D gene call, 5 bases matching. This specimen consisted of CD4+ or CD8+ T cells sorted from blood, obtained in a trial of the OX40 agonist ivuxolimab. The nucleotide sequence is given as TGTGCCAGCAGGTCCTCCAGGGAATGGTCCTACGAGCAGTACTTC. It is translated as CASRSSREWSYEQYF.